Listed below are T cell receptor beta chains from one sample, sequenced in a study of PD-1 blockade in classical Hodgkin lymphoma. Repertoires were generated with immunoSEQ multiplex PCR, while TCRdb's copy carries only in-frame clones and drops some. The sample records 100,000 to 120,000 clones, roughly 87% being singletons. Sequenced material: peripheral blood mononuclear cells (PBMCs), taken before the second cycle of nivolumab. The receptor source for this set is a human donor with classical Hodgkin lymphoma. Both conserved end residues are part of each CDR3. The D gene is left open where the match is weak. The size field is filled for only some rows; it gives once, few, many or a size class.

J | size | D | V | DNA | CDR3
TRBJ2-1 | - | - | TRBV5-1 | TGCGCCAGCAGCCAAGGGACTTCACGACTAAACAATGAGCAGTTCTTC | CASSQGTSRLNNEQFF
TRBJ2-3 | - | - | TRBV2 | TGTGCCAGCAGTCGGGGCACCTACGGGGATACGCAGTATTTT | CASSRGTYGDTQYF
TRBJ2-3 | - | - | TRBV18 | TGTGCCAGCTCACCACCAGGGGTTTGGGGCACAGATACGCAGTATTTT | CASSPPGVWGTDTQYF
TRBJ2-3 | - | TRBD1 | TRBV5-1 | TGCGCCAGCAGCCAGACGACAGGGTCGCGTTTAGATACGCAGTATTTT | CASSQTTGSRLDTQYF
TRBJ2-7 | once | - | TRBV5-1 | TGCGCCAGCAGCTTGGGTCAGGACGAGCAGTACTTC | CASSLGQDEQYF
TRBJ2-7 | - | - | TRBV9 | TGTGCCAGCAGCCGGGACCTGAGCTCCTACGAGCAGTACTTC | CASSRDLSSYEQYF
TRBJ1-5 | - | - | TRBV19 | TGTGCCAGTTCAAGGGACGGGCCGCATCAGCCCCAGCATTTT | CASSRDGPHQPQHF
TRBJ2-1 | - | TRBD1 | TRBV6-6 | TGTGCCAGCTCACAGACAGGGGACAATGAGCAGTTCTTC | CASSQTGDNEQFF
TRBJ2-5 | - | TRBD2 | TRBV28 | TGTGCCAGCAGTTTAGGGGCGGGAGGGCGAAAGACCCAGTACTTC | CASSLGAGGRKTQYF
TRBJ2-5 | - | - | TRBV7-2 | TGTGCCAGCAGCTTTTGGCCGCTGCAAGAGACCCAGTACTTC | CASSFWPLQETQYF
TRBJ2-7 | - | TRBD2 | TRBV29-1 | TGCAGCACCCGGGGGGGTACCGGCGGGCTGTACGAGCAGTACTTC | CSTRGGTGGLYEQYF
TRBJ2-1 | - | - | TRBV10-3 | TGTGCCATCAGTGACGGAGGGAGGACCCTATACAATGAGCAGTTCTTC | CAISDGGRTLYNEQFF
TRBJ2-3 | - | TRBD2 | TRBV5-8 | TGTGCCAGCAGCTTGCTACTAGCGGGAGGAAGCACAGATACGCAGTATTTT | CASSLLLAGGSTDTQYF
TRBJ2-7 | - | - | TRBV27 | TGTGCCAGCAGTCTTAGACAGGTTACTACGGGGGAGCAGTACTTC | CASSLRQVTTGEQYF
TRBJ1-1 | - | - | TRBV11-2 | TGTGCCAGCAGCTCCATCAAAGGGGTGACGAACACTGAAGCTTTCTTT | CASSSIKGVTNTEAFF
TRBJ2-1 | few | TRBD2 | TRBV19 | TGTGCCACCACGGGGGGAGGGCCTGGCAATGAGCAGTTCTTC | CATTGGGPGNEQFF
TRBJ2-7 | - | - | TRBV5-5 | TGTGCCAGCAGCTTGAGGCCACAGGACTACGAGCAGTACTTC | CASSLRPQDYEQYF
TRBJ2-5 | - | TRBD2 | TRBV4-3 | TGCGCCAGCTCAGATGCGGGAGCGTACCAAGAGACCCAGTACTTC | CASSDAGAYQETQYF
TRBJ1-1 | - | TRBD1 | TRBV7-2 | TGTGCCAGCAGAGCGGCCGGGACAGGGGGGCTTATTGGGACTGAAGCTTTCTTT | CASRAAGTGGLIGTEAFF
TRBJ1-3 | - | - | TRBV10-2 | TGCGCCAGCAGTGTGGGGACGGCTGGAAACACCATATATTTT | CASSVGTAGNTIYF
TRBJ2-5 | - | TRBD1 | TRBV7-2 | TGTGCCAGCAGCTTAACTTTCATCCGGGACAGCCTAAGAGAGACCCAGTACTTC | CASSLTFIRDSLRETQYF
TRBJ2-7 | once | - | TRBV11-2 | TGTGCCAGCAGCTACCAGAGACAGTCCACCTACGAGCAGTACTTC | CASSYQRQSTYEQYF
TRBJ2-4 | - | TRBD2 | TRBV14 | TGTGCCAGCAGCCAAGGGCTAGCGGTCGAAGCCAAAAACATTCAGTACTTC | CASSQGLAVEAKNIQYF
TRBJ1-5 | - | - | TRBV9 | TGTGCCAGCAGCGTATCAGGTGGGGGACAGCCCCAGCATTTT | CASSVSGGGQPQHF
TRBJ1-2 | - | TRBD1 | TRBV15 | TGTGCCACCAGCGGAACAAGGGACAGGGATATCTATGGCTACACCTTC | CATSGTRDRDIYGYTF
TRBJ2-1 | - | TRBD1 | TRBV9 | TGTGCCAGCAGCGTTCTAGGACAGGGCAATGAGCAGTTCTTC | CASSVLGQGNEQFF
TRBJ2-7 | - | - | TRBV9 | TGTGCCAGCAGCGGGCCAGGGAATAGGGCCTACGAGCAGTACTTC | CASSGPGNRAYEQYF
TRBJ1-4 | - | - | TRBV5-1 | TGCGCCAGCAGCTTGTGGGCAGGACCTAATGAAAAACTGTTTTTT | CASSLWAGPNEKLFF
TRBJ2-3 | - | TRBD2 | TRBV19 | TGTGCCAGTAAGAAAACTAGCGGGAGCACAGATACGCAGTATTTT | CASKKTSGSTDTQYF
TRBJ1-5 | - | - | TRBV6-5 | TGTGCCAGCAGTTACTCACCGGAAGATAGCAATCAGCCCCAGCATTTT | CASSYSPEDSNQPQHF
TRBJ2-7 | - | TRBD1 | TRBV6-5 | TGTGCCAGCAGCTACGGGACAGGGAGCACCTACGAGCAGTACTTC | CASSYGTGSTYEQYF
TRBJ2-7 | once | TRBD1 | TRBV4-3 | TGCGCCAGCAGCCCATCGGGGACAGGGCGGAACGAGCAGTACTTC | CASSPSGTGRNEQYF
TRBJ2-7 | - | - | TRBV19 | TGTGCCAGTAGTATCCCGGGGCTCGAGCAGTACTTC | CASSIPGLEQYF
TRBJ1-1 | once | TRBD1 | TRBV6-5 | TGTGCCAGCAGTCCACAGGGGGGATCTGAAGCTTTCTTT | CASSPQGGSEAFF
TRBJ2-3 | - | - | TRBV7-9 | TGTGCCAGCAGCTTAAGCGGGCAGAGCACAGATACGCAGTATTTT | CASSLSGQSTDTQYF
TRBJ2-1 | - | TRBD1 | TRBV27 | TGTGCCAGCAGTCACGGACAGGGTTACAATGAGCAGTTCTTC | CASSHGQGYNEQFF
TRBJ2-7 | few | TRBD1 | TRBV30 | TGTGCCTGGAGCACTAGACAGGGTGGCTCCTACGAGCAGTACTTC | CAWSTRQGGSYEQYF
TRBJ2-3 | - | - | TRBV4-3 | TGCGCCAGCAGCCAAGACAGGAGCATCACAGATACGCAGTATTTT | CASSQDRSITDTQYF
TRBJ2-4 | once | - | TRBV2 | TGTGCCAGCAGTGAATGGTGGGGTCAGAAAGCCAAAAACATTCAGTACTTC | CASSEWWGQKAKNIQYF
TRBJ1-5 | - | TRBD1 | TRBV30 | TGTGCCTGGAGTGTTAAGGGGGCGGGGCCCCAGCATTTT | CAWSVKGAGPQHF